Listed below are T cell receptor beta chains from one sample, sequenced in a study of blood T cell repertoires in COVID-19. Libraries were prepared by immunoSEQ multiplex PCR; TCRdb keeps only in-frame clonotypes and omits some of them. The sample yields approximately 300,000 clones, more than 90% seen once. The material sequenced was PBMCs or T cells enriched from blood (not recorded which). These receptor sequences come from a woman in her 30s who had recovered from COVID-19. Both conserved end residues are part of each CDR3. The D gene is left open where the match is weak.

NA	TRBV6-1	TRBJ2-7	CASATGTSSYEQYF	TGTGCCAGCGCGACAGGAACCAGCTCCTACGAGCAGTACTTC
NA	TRBV23-1	TRBJ1-2	CASSQGQVDGYTF	TGCGCCAGCAGTCAAGGCCAGGTGGATGGCTACACCTTC
TRBD2	TRBV2	TRBJ2-1	CASSDFAGGPGNEQFF	TGTGCCAGCAGTGATTTCGCGGGAGGGCCTGGCAATGAGCAGTTCTTC
NA	TRBV6-4	TRBJ1-6	CASSDRGGNSPLHF	TGTGCCAGCAGTGACAGGGGAGGTAATTCACCCCTCCACTTT
NA	TRBV4-1	TRBJ1-5	CASSQDSLGGQPQHF	TGCGCCAGCAGCCAAGATTCTTTGGGGGGTCAGCCCCAGCATTTT
NA	TRBV2	TRBJ1-5	CASSDSLRVQPQHF	TGTGCCAGCTCGGACTCACTCCGGGTGCAGCCCCAGCATTTT
TRBD2	TRBV24-1	TRBJ2-1	CATSDPIAGGLNEQFF	TGTGCCACCAGTGACCCAATAGCGGGGGGGCTCAATGAGCAGTTCTTC
TRBD1	TRBV5-1	TRBJ1-6	CASRPTGTGNSPLHF	TGCGCCAGCCGACCAACCGGGACAGGCAATTCACCCCTCCACTTT
TRBD1	TRBV19	TRBJ1-5	CASSTGGLGQPQHF	TGTGCCAGTAGTACAGGGGGATTAGGTCAGCCCCAGCATTTT
NA	TRBV27	TRBJ2-7	CASSALGQGRSYEQYF	TGTGCCAGCAGTGCCCTCGGGCAGGGGAGATCCTACGAGCAGTACTTC
TRBD1	TRBV5-1	TRBJ1-1	CASSPSNRGQRTEAFF	TGCGCCAGCAGCCCATCAAACAGGGGGCAACGCACTGAAGCTTTCTTT
TRBD2	TRBV7-3	TRBJ2-2	CASSLSTSGGPAAGELFF	TGTGCCAGCAGCTTATCGACTAGCGGGGGGCCGGCGGCCGGGGAGCTGTTTTTT
NA	TRBV19	TRBJ2-1	CASSRASSYNEQFF	TGTGCCAGTAGTAGGGCGAGCTCCTACAATGAGCAGTTCTTC